The T cell receptor (beta chain) described here comes from a study of cytomegalovirus exposure and HLA in healthy donors. Overall study findings and caveats: The authors listed roughly 150 TCR beta chains as cytomegalovirus-associated. Subsequent analysis of the 110 or so validation repertoires found a tendency for first-cohort TCR clusters to co-occur.

The CDR3 has 15 amino acids. Germline V CDR1 and CDR2: MNHEY, SMNVEV (reference sequence). Trimming cost V 5 bases and J 6 bases; bases outside gene matches: 9. On this clone: The antigen remains unidentified.

The data were produced by immunoSEQ multiplex PCR, yet TCRdb's version contains in-frame clones alone and is incomplete. Counted here are some 59,000 clones, roughly 90% occurring once; the ten biggest clones make up 8.4%. J is TRBJ1-2 and V is TRBV27; TRBD1 matches 10 bases. Sequencing input: PBMCs. This clonotype was sampled from a woman aged 18-29 years in good health and CMV-seropositive. The CDR3 loop is CASSRTGQGKHGYTF. The CDR3 nucleotides are TGTGCCAGCAGTCGCACGGGACAGGGGAAGCATGGCTACACCTTC.